This T cell receptor (beta chain) is drawn from a study of blood T cells in healthy people across ages. The germline V gene encodes CDR1 MDHEN and CDR2 SYDVKM. The CDR3 loop spans 14 amino acids. Trimming removed 6 bases from V and 2 bases from J, with 13 bases in between. Alongside a J-beta primer mix, a sample-barcoded 5' primer served in a second PCR lasting roughly 7 to 12 cycles. MiXCR was run by TCRdb on the 5' RACE reads, yielding one entry per CDR3 protein. The profile shows some 1.5 million distinct CDR3 sequences, 35% to 45% of them singletons. The chain links TRBV28 to TRBJ1-2; D possibly corresponds to TRBD1 (5 bases). The source of this sequence is a woman between 18 and 30 years old in good health. The specimen was blood. DNA of the CDR3: TGTGCCAGCAGGGGGCAGATCTGGAACTATGGCTACACCTTC. Protein: CASRGQIWNYGYTF.